This T cell receptor (beta chain) stems from a study of blood T cell repertoires in COVID-19. Germline-derived CDR1 and CDR2 are SGDLS and YYNGEE. V was clipped by 0 bases and J by 4 bases, with 16 bases between them. CDR3 size: 16 residues. The protocol was immunoSEQ multiplex PCR, while the TCRdb copy is restricted to in-frame clones and leaves out a portion. The sample holds hundreds of thousands of clones, about nine tenths seen once. This TCR came from a woman aged 45 to 65 with COVID-19, enrolled during active disease. The sample taken for sequencing was peripheral blood. The chain uses TRBV9 and TRBJ1-1; D is unclear. The CDR3 nucleotides read TGTGCCAGCAGCGTAGATCCAGCGGGGAGTCTCACTGAAGCTTTCTTT. Its translation is CASSVDPAGSLTEAFF. Variable domain in full (rest from reference TRBV9 and TRBJ1-1): DSGVTQTPKHLITATGQRVTLRCSPRSGDLSVYWYQQSLDQGLQFLIQYYNGEERAKGNILERFSAQQFPDLHSELNLSSLELGDSALYFCASSVDPAGSLTEAFFGQGTRLTVV.